The source of this TCR beta chain is a study of response to subunit inactivated influenza vaccine. TCRdb passed the RT-PCR reads through MiXCR, listing each CDR3 protein once. Here the sample spans 450,000 to 700,000 distinct CDR3 sequences, 14% being singletons. Study-level points and caveats: Authors suggested that a seasonal influenza vaccination recruits few new T cells each time.

The CDR3 contains 11 residues. Between the trimmed V and J ends, which lost 5 bases and 11 bases, there was a span of 13 bases. Looked up from germline, CDR1 is MNHEY and CDR2 is SVGEGT. This clonotype came up a few times. Its target is not known. The sample here was PBMCs from blood, taken about 13 days after vaccination. This chain joins TRBV6-2 or TRBV6-3 and TRBJ2-7; D is unresolved. This TCR was sampled from a man in his forties or fifties who received an inactivated influenza vaccine. CDR3 amino acids: CASSHPDVEYF. The CDR3, as DNA: TGTGCCAGCAGTCATCCGGACGTGGAGTACTTC.